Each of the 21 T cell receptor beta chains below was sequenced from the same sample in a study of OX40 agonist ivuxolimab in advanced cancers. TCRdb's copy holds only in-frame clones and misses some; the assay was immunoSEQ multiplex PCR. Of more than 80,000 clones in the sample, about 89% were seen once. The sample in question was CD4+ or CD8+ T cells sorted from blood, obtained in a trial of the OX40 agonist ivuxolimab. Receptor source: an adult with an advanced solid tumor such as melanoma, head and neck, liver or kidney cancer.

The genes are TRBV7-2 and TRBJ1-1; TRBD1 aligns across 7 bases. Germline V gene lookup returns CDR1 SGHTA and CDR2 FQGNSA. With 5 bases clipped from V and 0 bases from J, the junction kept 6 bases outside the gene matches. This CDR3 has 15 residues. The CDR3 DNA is TGTGCCAGCAGCGTAACAGGGGAGCTGAACACTGAAGCTTTCTTT. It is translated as CASSVTGELNTEAFF. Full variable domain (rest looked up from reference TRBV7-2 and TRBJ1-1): GAGVSQSPSNKVTEKGKDVELRCDPISGHTALYWYRQSLGQGLEFLIYFQGNSAPDKSGLPSDRFSAERTGGSVSTLTIQRTQQEDSAVYLCASSVTGELNTEAFFGQGTRLTVV.

The chain's CDR3 is CASRGQGQNTEAFF. The CDR3 region has the DNA TGTGCCAGCAGAGGACAGGGGCAGAACACTGAAGCTTTCTTT. The J gene is TRBJ1-1, the V gene TRBV6-5; 9 bases are a match to TRBD1. Germline loops: CDR1 MNHEY, CDR2 SVGAGI. The CDR3 consists of 14 residues. The ends lost 6 bases at V and 1 base at J; junction bases unmatched: 3.

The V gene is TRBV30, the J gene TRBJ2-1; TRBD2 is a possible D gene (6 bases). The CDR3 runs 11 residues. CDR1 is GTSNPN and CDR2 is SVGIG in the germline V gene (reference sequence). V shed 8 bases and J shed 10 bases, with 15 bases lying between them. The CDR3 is CARATSREQFF. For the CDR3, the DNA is TGTGCCCGAGCTACTAGCAGAGAGCAGTTCTTC.

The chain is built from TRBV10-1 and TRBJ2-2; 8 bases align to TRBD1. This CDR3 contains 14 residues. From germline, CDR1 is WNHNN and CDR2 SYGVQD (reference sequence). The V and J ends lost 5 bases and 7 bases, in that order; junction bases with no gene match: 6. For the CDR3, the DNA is TGCGCCAGCAGTACTCAGGGGGCTGGCGGGGAGCTGTTTTTT. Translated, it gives CASSTQGAGGELFF.

The CDR3 region has the DNA TGTGCAAGTCGCTTAGGTTTAAGGGGTCTGGGGCGGGCCACCATCCGAAACATTCAGTACTTC. Translating gives CASRLGLRGLGRATIRNIQYF. The rearrangement uses TRBV12-2 and TRBJ2-4. TRBV12-2 is noted as a pseudogene. This CDR3 contains 21 residues.

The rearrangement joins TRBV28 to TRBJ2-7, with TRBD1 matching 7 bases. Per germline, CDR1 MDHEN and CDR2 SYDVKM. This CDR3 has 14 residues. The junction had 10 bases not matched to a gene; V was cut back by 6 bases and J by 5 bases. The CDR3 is CASSPRQGLDEQYF. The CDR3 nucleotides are TGTGCCAGCAGCCCCAGACAGGGTCTAGACGAGCAGTACTTC. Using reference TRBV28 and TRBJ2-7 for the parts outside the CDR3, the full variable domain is DVKVTQSSRYLVKRTGEKVFLECVQDMDHENMFWYRQDPGLGLRLIYFSYDVKMKEKGDIPEGYSVSREKKERFSLILESASTNQTSMYLCASSPRQGLDEQYFGPGTRLTVT.

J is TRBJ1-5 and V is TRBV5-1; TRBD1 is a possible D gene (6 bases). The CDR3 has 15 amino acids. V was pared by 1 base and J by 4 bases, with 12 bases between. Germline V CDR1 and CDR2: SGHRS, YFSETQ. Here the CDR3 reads CASSLRGAENQPQHF. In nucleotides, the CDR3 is TGCGCCAGCAGCTTGAGGGGGGCAGAGAATCAGCCCCAGCATTTT. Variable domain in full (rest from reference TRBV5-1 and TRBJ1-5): KAGVTQTPRYLIKTRGQQVTLSCSPISGHRSVSWYQQTPGQGLQFLFEYFSETQRNKGNFPGRFSGRQFSNSRSEMNVSTLELGDSALYLCASSLRGAENQPQHFGDGTRLSIL.

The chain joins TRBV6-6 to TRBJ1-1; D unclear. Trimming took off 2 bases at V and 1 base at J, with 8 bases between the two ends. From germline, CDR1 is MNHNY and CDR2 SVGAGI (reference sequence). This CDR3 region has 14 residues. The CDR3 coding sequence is TGTGCCAGCAGTTACACCGACGGGAACACTGAAGCTTTCTTT. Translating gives CASSYTDGNTEAFF.

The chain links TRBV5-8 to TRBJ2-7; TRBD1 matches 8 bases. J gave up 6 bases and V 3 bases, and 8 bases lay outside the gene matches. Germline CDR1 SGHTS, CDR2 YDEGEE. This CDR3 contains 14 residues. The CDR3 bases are TGTGCCAGCAGCTCTGGACAGGGTGGAGGCGAGCAGTACTTC. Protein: CASSSGQGGGEQYF.

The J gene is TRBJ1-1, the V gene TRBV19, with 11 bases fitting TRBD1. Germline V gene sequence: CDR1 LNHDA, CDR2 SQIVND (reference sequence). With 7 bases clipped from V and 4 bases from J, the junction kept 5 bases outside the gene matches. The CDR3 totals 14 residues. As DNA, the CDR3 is TGTGCCAGTAAAATAGGGACAGGGGGCACTGAAGCTTTCTTT. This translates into CASKIGTGGTEAFF.

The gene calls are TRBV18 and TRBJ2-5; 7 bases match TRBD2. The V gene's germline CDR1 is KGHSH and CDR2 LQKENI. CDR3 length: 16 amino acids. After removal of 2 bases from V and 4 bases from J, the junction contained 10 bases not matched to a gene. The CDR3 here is CASSPMGRASGETQYF. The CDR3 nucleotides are TGTGCCAGCTCACCAATGGGGAGGGCCTCGGGAGAGACCCAGTACTTC.

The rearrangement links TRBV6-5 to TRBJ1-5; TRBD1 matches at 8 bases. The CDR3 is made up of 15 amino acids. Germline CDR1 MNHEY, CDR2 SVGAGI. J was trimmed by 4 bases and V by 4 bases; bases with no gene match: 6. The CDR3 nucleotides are TGTGCCAGCAGTTCCTCGGGACAGGCGAATCAGCCCCAGCATTTT. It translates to CASSSSGQANQPQHF.

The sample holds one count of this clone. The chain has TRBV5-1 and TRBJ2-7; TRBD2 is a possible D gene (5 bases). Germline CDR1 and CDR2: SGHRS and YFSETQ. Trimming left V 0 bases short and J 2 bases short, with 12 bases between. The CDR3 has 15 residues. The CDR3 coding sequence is TGCGCCAGCAGCTTGGTTCCCAGCGGACCCTACGAGCAGTACTTC. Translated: CASSLVPSGPYEQYF.

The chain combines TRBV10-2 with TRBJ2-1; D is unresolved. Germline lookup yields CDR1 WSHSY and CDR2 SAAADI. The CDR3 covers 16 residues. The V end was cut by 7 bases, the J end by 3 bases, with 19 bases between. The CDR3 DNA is TGCGCCAGCAACGATAAAACTGTTCTCTTCTACAATGAGCAGTTCTTC. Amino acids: CASNDKTVLFYNEQFF.

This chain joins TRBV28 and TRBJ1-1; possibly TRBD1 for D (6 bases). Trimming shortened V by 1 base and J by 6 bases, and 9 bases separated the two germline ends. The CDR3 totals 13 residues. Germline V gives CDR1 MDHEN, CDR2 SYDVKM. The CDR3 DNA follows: TGTGCCAGCAGTTTATCTCAGGGGCCTGAAGCTTTCTTT. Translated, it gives CASSLSQGPEAFF.

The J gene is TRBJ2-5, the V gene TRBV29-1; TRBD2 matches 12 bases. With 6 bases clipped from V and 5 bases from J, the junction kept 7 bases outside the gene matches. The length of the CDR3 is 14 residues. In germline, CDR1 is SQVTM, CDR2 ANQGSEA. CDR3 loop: CSVATTSGSETQYF. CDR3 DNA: TGCAGCGTCGCTACGACTAGCGGGAGTGAGACCCAGTACTTC.

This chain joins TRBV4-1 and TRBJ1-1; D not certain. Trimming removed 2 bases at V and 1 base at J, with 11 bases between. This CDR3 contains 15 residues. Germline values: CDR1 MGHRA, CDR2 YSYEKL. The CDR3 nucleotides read TGCGCCAGCAGCCAACCCGCCACTCGGAACACTGAAGCTTTCTTT. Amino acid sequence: CASSQPATRNTEAFF.

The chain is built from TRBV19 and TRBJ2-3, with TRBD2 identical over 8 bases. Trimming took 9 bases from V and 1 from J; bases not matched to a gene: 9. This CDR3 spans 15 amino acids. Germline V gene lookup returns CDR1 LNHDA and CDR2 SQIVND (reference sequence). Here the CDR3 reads CASSPRGGRTDTQYF. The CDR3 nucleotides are TGTGCCAGCTCCCCTCGGGGGGGACGCACAGATACGCAGTATTTT.

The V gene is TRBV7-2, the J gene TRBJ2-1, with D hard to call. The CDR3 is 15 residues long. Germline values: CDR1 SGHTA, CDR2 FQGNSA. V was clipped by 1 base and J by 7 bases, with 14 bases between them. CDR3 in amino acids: CASSLDPSRPNEQFF. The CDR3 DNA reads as TGTGCCAGCAGCTTAGACCCGAGCAGGCCTAATGAGCAGTTCTTC.

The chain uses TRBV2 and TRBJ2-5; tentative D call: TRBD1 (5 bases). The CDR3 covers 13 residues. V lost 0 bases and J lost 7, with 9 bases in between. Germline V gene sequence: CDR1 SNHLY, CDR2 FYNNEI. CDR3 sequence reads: CASSEALTGTQYF. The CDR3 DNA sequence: TGTGCCAGCAGTGAAGCGCTTACAGGGACCCAGTACTTC. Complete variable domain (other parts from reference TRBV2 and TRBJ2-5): EPEVTQTPSHQVTQMGQEVILRCVPISNHLYFYWYRQILGQKVEFLVSFYNNEISEKSEIFDDQFSVERPDGSNFTLKIRSTKLEDSAMYFCASSEALTGTQYFGPGTRLLVL.

CDR3 in amino acids: CASSRDRDEKLFF. Written as DNA, the CDR3 is TGTGCCAGCTCCCGGGACAGGGATGAAAAACTGTTTTTT. The V gene is TRBV18, the J gene TRBJ1-4, with 9 bases identical to TRBD1. The CDR3 is made up of 13 amino acids. V was pared by 6 bases and J by 6 bases, with 2 bases of the junction left unmatched. Germline values: CDR1 KGHSH, CDR2 LQKENI.